These 26 T cell receptor beta chains came from one sample sequenced in a study of naive and memory T cell subsets. Both TRBC1 and TRBC2 were covered by a beta constant-region primer of two equimolar oligonucleotides. The ligated cDNA underwent four PCR rounds using SP2 and nested alpha and beta constant-region primers. TCRdb analysed the UMI-ligation and nested PCR reads with MiXCR anew, one entry per CDR3 protein. The sample lists around 100,000 distinct CDR3 sequences; about 14% were seen once. The antigens of these receptors remain unknown. General study results and limits: Naive repertoires, especially CD8, held a few larger clonotypes, possibly memory cells re-expressing CD45RA.

The specimen sequenced was naive CD8+ T cells from blood. These receptors were taken from a human donor in good health.

This clonotype has only a few counts. The junction departs from germline at one end; a sequencing error may be responsible. This chain uses TRBV4-3 with TRBJ1-1; no firm D call. The CDR3 has 15 residues. Germline lookup yields CDR1 LGHNA and CDR2 YSLEER. The CDR3 coding sequence is TGCGCCAGCAGACAAGATTTACGGCTAGGGACTGAAGCTTTCTTT. This sequence encodes CASRQDLRLGTEAFF.

This clonotype appeared a few times. The V gene is TRBV7-8, the J gene TRBJ2-3; D unclear. V shed 1 base and J shed 2 bases, with 7 bases lying between them. Germline assignment: CDR1 SGHVS and CDR2 FQNEAQ. This CDR3 comprises 14 residues. This CDR3 reads CASSLGSTTDTQYF. The DNA for the CDR3 is TGTGCCAGCAGCTTAGGGTCGACCACAGATACGCAGTATTTT.

Only a few counts were recorded for this clonotype. The chain joins TRBV19 to TRBJ2-7, with D hard to call. In germline, CDR1 is LNHDA, CDR2 SQIVND (reference sequence). V was cut by 1 base and J by 3 bases, with 10 bases left in between. The length of the CDR3 is 14 residues. Here the CDR3 DNA reads TGTGCCAGTAGTATAGCGGTCGTGGGCTACGAGCAGTACTTC. It encodes CASSIAVVGYEQYF. Combining the CDR3 with reference TRBV19 and TRBJ2-7 gives the whole variable domain DGGITQSPKYLFRKEGQNVTLSCEQNLNHDAMYWYRQDPGQGLRLIYYSQIVNDFQKGDIAEGYSVSREKKESFPLTVTSAQKNPTAFYLCASSIAVVGYEQYFGPGTRLTVT.

This clonotype was seen at least ten times. V is TRBV10-3 and J is TRBJ2-5, with D perhaps matching TRBD2 (5 bases). V was cut by 4 bases and J by 0 bases, with 12 bases left in between. Germline V gene lookup returns CDR1 ENHRY and CDR2 SYGVKD. This CDR3 contains 15 residues. DNA of the CDR3: TGTGCCATCAGTGCCGCACCGGGAAACCAAGAGACCCAGTACTTC. This encodes CAISAAPGNQETQYF.

This clonotype appeared a few times. The genes are TRBV20-1 and TRBJ1-5, with D unresolved. CDR3 size: 13 residues. The ends were cut back, 5 bases at V and 0 bases at J, with 8 bases in the middle. Germline CDR1 and CDR2: DFQATT and SNEGSKA (reference sequence). The CDR3 DNA is TGCAGTGCTGAACAATATAGCAATCAGCCCCAGCATTTT. Protein sequence: CSAEQYSNQPQHF.

This clonotype occurred many times. The chain is built from TRBV14 and TRBJ1-1; the D is unclear. V lost 5 bases, J lost 0 bases, and 4 bases lay in between. Germline V gives CDR1 SGHDN, CDR2 FVKESK. The CDR3 length is 12 residues. CDR3 DNA: TGTGCCAGCAGCGAGATGAACACTGAAGCTTTCTTT. Translated: CASSEMNTEAFF.

This clonotype turned up a few times. CDR3: CASSPGDYARSPLHF. The CDR3 region has the DNA TGCGCCAGCAGCCCGGGGGACTACGCACGATCACCCCTCCACTTT. This chain uses TRBV4-3 with TRBJ1-6; D is possibly TRBD1 (5 bases). The CDR3 extends over 15 amino acids. V was pared by 4 bases and J by 10 bases, with 17 bases between. Germline V gene data show CDR1 as LGHNA and CDR2 as YSLEER.

The chain combines TRBV27 with TRBJ2-3; 8 nucleotides align to TRBD2. This CDR3 contains 14 residues. Germline V gives CDR1 MNHEY, CDR2 SMNVEV (reference sequence). With V trimmed by 9 bases and J by 0 bases, 5 bases remained unmatched. The CDR3 DNA follows: TGTGCCAGTTCTCTAGCGGGCAGCACAGATACGCAGTATTTT. It codes for CASSLAGSTDTQYF.

The chain employs TRBV12-3 or TRBV12-4 and TRBJ2-3; maybe TRBD1 (6 bases). Trimming stripped 6 bases from V and 4 bases from J, with 23 bases between. This CDR3 has 17 residues. In DNA, the CDR3 is TGTGCCAGCAGGCCGATTGGGACACCAAAAGGGGCAGATACGCAGTATTTT. This translates into CASRPIGTPKGADTQYF.

This clonotype was recorded at least ten times. The chain combines TRBV6-2 or TRBV6-3 with TRBJ1-1; D not resolved. Trimming pared 8 bases from V and 3 bases from J, leaving 10 bases between. CDR3 size: 12 residues. The germline gives CDR1 MNHEY, CDR2 SVGEGT. CDR3 bases: TGTGCCAGCGGCGGGTCCTACACTGAAGCTTTCTTT. Protein: CASGGSYTEAFF.

This clonotype was observed a few times. The V gene is TRBV7-9, the J gene TRBJ2-6; 9 nucleotides agree with TRBD1. Germline CDR1 and CDR2: SEHNR and FQNEAQ (reference sequence). The CDR3 length is 17 residues. V lost 4 bases to trimming and J lost 4 bases; unmatched junction nucleotides: 8. The CDR3 loop is CASSSTGGAGGANVLTF. Written as DNA, the CDR3 is TGTGCCAGCAGCTCAACAGGGGGCGCGGGAGGGGCCAACGTCCTGACTTTC. Supplemented by reference TRBV7-9 and TRBJ2-6, the full variable domain reads DTGVSQNPRHKITKRGQNVTFRCDPISEHNRLYWYRQTLGQGPEFLTYFQNEAQLEKSRLLSDRFSAERPKGSFSTLEIQRTEQGDSAMYLCASSSTGGAGGANVLTFGAGSRLTVL.

The V and J genes are TRBV11-2 and TRBJ2-3, with D perhaps assigned TRBD1 or TRBD2 (7 bases each). The CDR3 has 16 amino acids. The V and J ends lost 4 bases and 5 bases respectively, with 19 bases between them. The germline gives CDR1 SGHAT, CDR2 FQNNGV. CDR3 DNA: TGTGCCAGCAGCTCCAGCAGGGGGAGGGCAGGAGATACGCAGTATTTT. Amino acid sequence: CASSSSRGRAGDTQYF.

The chain links TRBV27 to TRBJ2-3; D call uncertain. V shed 0 bases and J shed 6 bases, with 10 bases lying between them. Germline values: CDR1 MNHEY, CDR2 SMNVEV (reference sequence). This CDR3 contains 14 residues. The DNA for the CDR3 is TGTGCCAGCAGTTTATCATTTTGGGGTGATACGCAGTATTTT. It encodes CASSLSFWGDTQYF.

In this sample, this clonotype turned up a few times. This chain joins TRBV20-1 and TRBJ2-7, with D possibly matching TRBD1 (5 bases). The CDR3 extends over 12 amino acids. Germline assignment: CDR1 DFQATT and CDR2 SNEGSKA (reference sequence). The ends were cut back, 3 bases at V and 3 bases at J, with 9 bases in the middle. CDR3 DNA sequence: TGCAGTGCTAGTAAGGGGATCTACGAGCAGTACTTC. It encodes CSASKGIYEQYF.

The J gene is TRBJ1-1, the V gene TRBV7-9; D gene uncertain. V was trimmed by 1 base and J by 5 bases, leaving 11 bases between them. There are 14 residues in the CDR3. Germline CDR1 is SEHNR and CDR2 is FQNEAQ (reference sequence). CDR3: CASSLEFFGTEAFF. The CDR3, as DNA: TGTGCCAGCAGCTTAGAGTTCTTTGGGACTGAAGCTTTCTTT.

This clonotype was recorded many times. V is TRBV12-3 or TRBV12-4 and J is TRBJ2-7, with D tentatively TRBD2 (7 bases). V gave up 1 base and J gave up 6 bases, with 16 bases separating them. The CDR3 runs to 15 residues. The DNA of the CDR3 is TGTGCCAGCAGTTTAGAGGGGGGGGGCGACGGCGAGCAGTACTTC. Residues: CASSLEGGGDGEQYF.

This clonotype has a handful of counts. CDR3 loop: CASSFATGDTSGANVLTF. The CDR3 nucleotides are TGTGCCAGCAGTTTCGCGACAGGGGATACCTCTGGGGCCAACGTCCTGACTTTC. This chain uses TRBV27 with TRBJ2-6; TRBD1 agrees at 8 bases. V gave up 3 bases and J gave up 0 bases; unmatched junction bases: 7. The germline V gene has CDR1 MNHEY and CDR2 SMNVEV (reference sequence). There are 18 residues in the CDR3.

This clonotype was picked up a small number of times. V is TRBV7-2 and J is TRBJ2-1; 14 bases line up with TRBD2. Germline CDR1 is SGHTA and CDR2 is FQGNSA. The ends lost 5 bases at V and 11 bases at J; junction bases unmatched: 5. CDR3 size: 14 residues. The CDR3 DNA is TGTGCCAGCAGCCCCGGGACTAGCGGGAGCCAGCAGTTCTTC. This codes for CASSPGTSGSQQFF.

The chain uses TRBV7-9 and TRBJ2-1; no clear D gene. Trimming took 1 base from V and 5 from J, leaving 6 bases between them. The CDR3 has 13 residues. Germline CDR1 and CDR2: SEHNR and FQNEAQ (reference sequence). The CDR3 DNA is TGTGCCAGCAGCTTAGGCCGGAACAATGAGCAGTTCTTC. It yields the protein CASSLGRNNEQFF.

This clonotype was detected ten times or more. The CDR3 coding sequence is TGTGCCAGCAGTTATCCACAGAAGCAGTACTTC. Translation: CASSYPQKQYF. The chain couples TRBV6-2 or TRBV6-3 to TRBJ2-7; D unresolved. CDR1 is MNHEY and CDR2 is SVGEGT in the germline V gene. Trimming cost V 3 bases and J 8 bases, with 8 bases left between them. CDR3 size: 11 residues.

This clonotype was seen repeatedly, ten times or more. The chain employs TRBV29-1 and TRBJ1-2; D uncertain. In germline, CDR1 is SQVTM, CDR2 ANQGSEA. Deletions cut 0 bases from V and 0 bases from J, with 11 bases between. The CDR3 consists of 15 residues. CDR3 nucleotide sequence: TGCAGCGTTGAAGATGGGCACAGAGCTAACTATGGCTACACCTTC. This gives the protein CSVEDGHRANYGYTF.

The rearrangement uses TRBV30 and TRBJ2-1, with TRBD1 identical over 11 bases. The CDR3 extends over 14 amino acids. V dropped 1 base and J dropped 6; count of bases not matched to a gene: 2. Germline V gene sequence: CDR1 GTSNPN, CDR2 SVGIG (reference sequence). The CDR3 sequence: CAWSGDRGFNEQFF. In DNA form, the CDR3 reads TGTGCCTGGAGTGGGGACAGGGGGTTCAATGAGCAGTTCTTC.

The chain couples TRBV29-1 to TRBJ2-3, with 9 bases aligning to TRBD1. In germline, CDR1 is SQVTM, CDR2 ANQGSEA. The V gene end was trimmed by 4 bases and the J gene end by 0 bases; junction bases not matched to a gene: 17. The CDR3 runs to 19 residues. CDR3 nucleotides: TGCAGCGTTGCCGTTGGGACAGGGACGCTCAGTCCTAGCACAGATACGCAGTATTTT. Protein: CSVAVGTGTLSPSTDTQYF.

This chain joins TRBV20-1 and TRBJ2-1, with D possibly matching TRBD1 (5 bases). The length of the CDR3 is 13 residues. Germline values: CDR1 DFQATT, CDR2 SNEGSKA (reference sequence). Deletions cut 4 bases from V and 2 bases from J, with 9 bases between. The CDR3 DNA reads TGCAGTGCTACAGGGAAAACCTACAATGAGCAGTTCTTC. Protein sequence: CSATGKTYNEQFF.

This clonotype was picked up many times. J is TRBJ2-2 and V is TRBV2; no reliable D call. Germline CDR1 is SNHLY and CDR2 is FYNNEI. The CDR3 runs to 14 residues. Trimming pared 7 bases from V and 4 bases from J, leaving 13 bases between. The CDR3 DNA reads TGTGCCAGCATAGACCGTAGTCCCACCGGGGAGCTGTTTTTT. Residues: CASIDRSPTGELFF.

This clonotype has a handful of counts. This sequence joins TRBV6-2 or TRBV6-3 and TRBJ1-1, with 9 bases identical to TRBD1. Germline CDR1 is MNHEY and CDR2 is SVGEGT. Losses at the gene ends were 6 bases for V and 1 base for J; bases not matched to a gene: 3. The CDR3 loop spans 14 amino acids. In DNA, the CDR3 is TGTGCCAGCAGCCTACAGGGGGCGAACACTGAAGCTTTCTTT. It codes for CASSLQGANTEAFF.